This is a list of T cell receptor beta chains from one sample in a study of blood T cell repertoires in COVID-19. Clones were sequenced by immunoSEQ multiplex PCR, and TCRdb holds only the in-frame ones, with some missing. The sample has approximately 100,000 clones, 65% to 80% seen once. The material sequenced was peripheral blood. The receptors were gathered from a man aged 65-85 years with active or convalescent COVID-19. Both conserved end residues are part of each CDR3. The D gene is left open where the match is weak. The size entry is marked missing in some rows and otherwise reads once, few, many or a size class.

D gene,clone size,V gene,J gene,CDR3 DNA,CDR3 protein
TRBD1,-,TRBV9,TRBJ2-1,TGTGCCAGCAGCGTAGCGGGCAGGGGACAGAGTGAGCAGTTCTTC,CASSVAGRGQSEQFF
-,-,TRBV5-4,TRBJ2-1,TGTGCCAGCAGCTTTCGTGTTGGGGGCAGACAGTTCTTC,CASSFRVGGRQFF
-,-,TRBV30,TRBJ1-5,TGTGCCTGGAGTCCCGGTTTTAGCAATCAGCCCCAGCATTTT,CAWSPGFSNQPQHF
-,-,TRBV19,TRBJ1-6,TGTGCCAGTAGGAAAGGGGTACGGGGGTCACCCCTCCACTTT,CASRKGVRGSPLHF
-,-,TRBV2,TRBJ1-6,TGTGCCAGCGGAGATTTTTCTAATTCACCCCTCCACTTT,CASGDFSNSPLHF
-,-,TRBV30,TRBJ2-7,TGTGCCTGGGGGAGCTCCTACGAGCAGTACTTC,CAWGSSYEQYF
TRBD1,few,TRBV10-3,TRBJ1-2,TGTGCCATCAGTGAGTGGACAGGTAACTATGGCTACACCTTC,CAISEWTGNYGYTF
-,-,TRBV6-5,TRBJ2-2,TGTGCCAGCAGCTATAGCGGTAGGAGGACCGGGGAGCTGTTTTTT,CASSYSGRRTGELFF
-,-,TRBV5-6,TRBJ1-4,TGTGCCAGCAGCGTATACCAGGGTGAAAAACTGTTTTTT,CASSVYQGEKLFF
TRBD1,-,TRBV24-1,TRBJ2-3,TGTGCCACCAGTGATTTCGCCACAGGGGCGGATACGCAGTATTTT,CATSDFATGADTQYF
TRBD2,-,TRBV5-1,TRBJ2-5,TGCGCCAGCAGCTTGGGACTAGCTCTAGAGACCCAGTACTTC,CASSLGLALETQYF
-,-,TRBV3-1/TRBV3-2,TRBJ1-1,TGTGCCAGCAGCCGAGGACAATCGAACACTGAAGCTTTCTTT,CASSRGQSNTEAFF
-,-,TRBV5-1,TRBJ2-2,TGCGCCAGCAGCCCGACCTCGGCGGGGAACACCGGGGAGCTGTTTTTT,CASSPTSAGNTGELFF
-,few,TRBV5-1,TRBJ2-5,TGCGCCAGCAGCTTGGTACAGCCCCAAGAGACCCAGTACTTC,CASSLVQPQETQYF
TRBD1,-,TRBV11-2,TRBJ1-2,TGTGCCAGCAGCCTGGTAGGGGGCGGCTACACCTTC,CASSLVGGGYTF
-,-,TRBV12-5,TRBJ2-4,TGTGCTAGTGGTTTGGGCGGAGGCGGGAACATTCAGTACTTC,CASGLGGGGNIQYF